What follows are 16 T cell receptor beta chains derived from one specimen sequenced in a study of blood T cell repertoires in COVID-19. Profiling relied on immunoSEQ multiplex PCR, and the TCRdb table lists in-frame clones only, not all of them. Found here are about 27,000 clones, 82% of them singletons; the top ten hold about 2%. Specimen: peripheral blood. The receptors here all came from a man of 80 years or more with active or convalescent COVID-19.

The rearrangement links TRBV19 to TRBJ2-2, with D uncertain. Germline CDR1 is LNHDA and CDR2 is SQIVND (reference sequence). Deletions cut 8 bases from V and 3 bases from J, with 10 bases between. This CDR3 comprises 13 residues. The CDR3 sequence: CASDDSDTGELFF. For the CDR3, the DNA is TGTGCCAGTGATGACTCAGACACCGGGGAGCTGTTTTTT.

V and J are TRBV19 and TRBJ1-3, with D tentatively TRBD1 (6 bases). V lost 6 bases and J lost 0, with 12 bases in between. Germline CDR1 is LNHDA and CDR2 is SQIVND (reference sequence). This CDR3 has 15 residues. This chain's CDR3 is CASSITGTSGNTIYF. In nucleotides, the CDR3 is TGTGCCAGTAGCATTACAGGGACCTCTGGAAACACCATATATTTT.

This chain joins TRBV7-6 and TRBJ2-7; no firm D call. V lost 1 base and J lost 3, with 10 bases in between. Germline values: CDR1 SGHVS, CDR2 FNYEAQ. This CDR3 contains 14 residues. The CDR3 spells CASSLVDTSYEQYF. The CDR3 DNA follows: TGTGCCAGCAGCTTAGTCGATACGAGCTACGAGCAGTACTTC.

CDR3 sequence reads: CSASGGREANGYTF. CDR3 nucleotide sequence: TGCAGTGCGAGTGGGGGCCGGGAGGCGAATGGCTACACCTTC. This chain links TRBV20-1 with TRBJ1-2; maybe TRBD1 (6 bases). V was pared by 6 bases and J by 6 bases, with 20 bases between. Germline CDR1 is DFQATT and CDR2 is SNEGSKA (reference sequence). The CDR3 runs to 14 residues.

This clone was seen only once. The rearrangement joins TRBV5-5 to TRBJ1-2; TRBD1 aligns across 8 bases. Germline-derived CDR1 and CDR2 are SGHKS and YYEKEE (reference sequence). The CDR3 length is 15 residues. J lost 7 bases, V lost 4 bases, and 12 bases had no gene match. The CDR3 spells CASSPGTGLGSGYTF. The CDR3 DNA is TGTGCCAGCAGCCCAGGGACAGGCCTTGGGTCTGGCTACACCTTC.

In this sample, this clone turned up a few times. This chain connects TRBV7-3 to TRBJ2-2; the match to TRBD2 covers 7 bases. The CDR3 runs to 14 residues. Germline CDR1 SGHTA, CDR2 FQGTGA. The J segment lost 1 base and the V segment lost 5 bases, leaving 1 base of the junction unmatched. CDR3 region: CASSASGNTGELFF. CDR3 nucleotide sequence: TGTGCCAGCAGCGCTAGCGGGAACACCGGGGAGCTGTTTTTT.

This clone showed up just a few times. The genes are TRBV27 and TRBJ2-7; TRBD2 matches at 8 bases. V shed 4 bases and J 7 bases; nucleotides not matched to a gene: 6. Germline V gene data show CDR1 as MNHEY and CDR2 as SMNVEV (reference sequence). The CDR3 loop spans 13 amino acids. The CDR3 bases are TGTGCCAGCAGTTACATAGAGCGGGAGGAGCAGTACTTC. Residues: CASSYIEREEQYF.

The gene calls are TRBV10-3 and TRBJ1-6; weak D call: TRBD1 (5 bases). V lost 0 bases, J lost 10 bases, and 13 bases lay in between. Looked up from germline, CDR1 is ENHRY and CDR2 is SYGVKD. The CDR3 spans 15 residues. The CDR3 nucleotides are TGTGCCATCAGTGAGTCCGCCATTCGGGGGTCACCCCTCCACTTT. Translating gives CAISESAIRGSPLHF.

V and J are TRBV5-1 and TRBJ1-5; D is uncertain. V shed 0 bases and J shed 11 bases, with 15 bases lying between them. The CDR3 extends over 14 amino acids. CDR1 and CDR2 (germline): SGHRS, YFSETQ. The CDR3 DNA reads TGCGCCAGCAGCTTGGATGGCTTCGGGGAGGCCCAGCATTTT. Its translation: CASSLDGFGEAQHF.

The chain carries TRBV7-9 and TRBJ2-6; 10 bases align to TRBD1. The CDR3 length is 17 residues. V was clipped by 6 bases and J by 1 base; unmatched bases: 6. CDR1 SEHNR and CDR2 FQNEAQ come from the germline V gene (reference sequence). The CDR3 spells CASRPDRGVSGANVLTF. The DNA of the CDR3 is TGTGCCAGCAGGCCGGACAGGGGGGTATCTGGGGCCAACGTCCTGACTTTC.

The chain has TRBV12-3 or TRBV12-4 and TRBJ1-1; no definite D call. The length of the CDR3 is 13 residues. The V end lost 3 bases, the J end lost 1 base, and 6 bases lay between the germline ends. The CDR3 DNA sequence: TGTGCCAGCAGTTTTTGGCCGAACACTGAAGCTTTCTTT. This codes for CASSFWPNTEAFF.

This rearrangement joins TRBV19 to TRBJ2-5, with 8 nucleotides matching TRBD1. This CDR3 has 19 amino acids. The J segment lost 2 bases and the V segment lost 6 bases, leaving 20 bases of the junction unmatched. Germline CDR1 is LNHDA and CDR2 is SQIVND (reference sequence). The chain's CDR3 is CASSYMVGLRGLGQETQYF. CDR3 DNA sequence: TGTGCCAGTAGCTATATGGTCGGGCTCAGGGGGCTTGGACAAGAGACCCAGTACTTC.

This clone occurred once. The chain has TRBV19 and TRBJ2-5; 8 nucleotides line up with TRBD1. The CDR3 loop spans 10 amino acids. Germline CDR1 reads LNHDA; CDR2 reads SQIVND (reference sequence). The CDR3 sequence is CATGGETQYF. The CDR3 region has the DNA TGTGCTACAGGGGGGGAGACCCAGTACTTC.

This chain joins TRBV24-1 and TRBJ1-1; D unclear. Between the trimmed V and J ends, which lost 8 bases and 2 bases, there was a span of 17 bases. Germline V lookup: CDR1 KGHDR, CDR2 SFDVKD. CDR3 length: 15 residues. The CDR3, as DNA: TGTGCCACCATAGGCCCACCAGGCCTAAACACTGAAGCTTTCTTT. Its translation: CATIGPPGLNTEAFF.

The V gene is TRBV7-2, the J gene TRBJ2-7, with TRBD2 matching over 7 bases. The CDR3 loop spans 16 amino acids. Germline values: CDR1 SGHTA, CDR2 FQGNSA. The trim removed 5 bases at V and 2 bases at J, leaving 12 bases unmatched. CDR3 protein: CASSPIPGGGTYEQYF. The CDR3, as DNA: TGTGCCAGCAGCCCGATACCCGGGGGAGGGACCTACGAGCAGTACTTC.

The chain has TRBV6-6 and TRBJ1-1, with TRBD1 identical over 7 bases. CDR1 MNHNY and CDR2 SVGAGI come from the germline V gene (reference sequence). The V gene end was trimmed by 4 bases and the J gene end by 5 bases; junction bases not matched to a gene: 1. This CDR3 contains 12 residues. DNA of the CDR3: TGTGCCAGCAGTTTCAGGGGGACTGAAGCTTTCTTT. Translation gives CASSFRGTEAFF.